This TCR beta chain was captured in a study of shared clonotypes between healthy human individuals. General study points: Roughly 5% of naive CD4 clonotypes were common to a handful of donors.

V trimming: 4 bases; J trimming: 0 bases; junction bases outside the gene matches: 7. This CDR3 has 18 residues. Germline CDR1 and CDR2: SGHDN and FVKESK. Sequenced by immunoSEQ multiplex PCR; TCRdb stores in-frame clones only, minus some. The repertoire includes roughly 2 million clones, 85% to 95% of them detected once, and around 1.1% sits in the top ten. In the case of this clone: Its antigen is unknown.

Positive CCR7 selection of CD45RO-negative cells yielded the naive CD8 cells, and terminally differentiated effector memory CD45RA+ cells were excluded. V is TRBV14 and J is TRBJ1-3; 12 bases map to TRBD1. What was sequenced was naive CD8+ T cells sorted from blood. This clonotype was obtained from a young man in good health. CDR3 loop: CASSPDGTGGLSGNTIYF. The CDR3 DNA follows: TGTGCCAGCAGCCCCGACGGGACAGGGGGCCTCTCTGGAAACACCATATATTTT.